Sequencing of this T cell receptor beta chain was carried out in a study of breast tumors, draining lymph nodes, adjacent tissues. This clonotype has at least ten counts. Its antigen is as yet unknown. Each CDR3 protein gets one entry after TCRdb re-called the multiplex PCR reads with MiXCR. This table holds under 150,000 distinct CDR3 sequences, about 20% found once. The CDR3 contains 13 residues. Germline V lookup: CDR1 MNHEY, CDR2 SMNVEV (reference sequence). V was cut by 2 bases and J by 5 bases, with 10 bases left in between. Samples came from axillary lymph nodes draining the breast cancer. General observations from the study: Tumor T cell lymph node origin was a supported hypothesis, not proven. Luminal-like breast cancer showed significantly higher tumor–nontumor repertoire similarity than basal-like.

Sequencing was performed on axillary lymph node tissue. This sequence joins TRBV27 and TRBJ2-7; D might be TRBD2 (7 bases). The sequence was obtained from a female donor with breast cancer. Some clones in this sample may be carry-over from other donors' samples. DNA of the CDR3: TGTGCCAGCAGTTTAGGGGGGGCTAACGAGCAGTACTTC. The encoded protein is CASSLGGANEQYF.